The rows below give T cell receptor beta chains drawn from one sample of a study of blood T cell dynamics during melanoma immunotherapy. Repertoires were generated with immunoSEQ multiplex PCR, while TCRdb's copy carries only in-frame clones and drops some. The data hold over 3,500 clones, with around 81% observed a single time. The sample consisted of blood, taken from a patient treated with checkpoint blockade. The receptors come from a human donor with melanoma. Both conserved end residues are part of each CDR3. The D gene is left open where the match is weak. For some rows the clone size is stated as once, few or many, or as a class when expanded; others skip it.

TRBV28	.	.	TRBJ2-1	CASSLWGGRGNNEQFF	TGTGCCAGCAGTTTATGGGGGGGAAGAGGGAACAATGAGCAGTTCTTC
TRBV7-2	.	TRBD1	TRBJ1-2	CASSTGDRRDYGYTF	TGTGCCAGCTCGACAGGGGACAGGCGGGACTATGGCTACACCTTC
TRBV5-8	.	TRBD1	TRBJ2-5	CASSDDRGGSGETQYF	TGTGCCAGCAGCGACGACAGGGGGGGGTCCGGGGAGACCCAGTACTTC
TRBV7-2	.	.	TRBJ1-1	CASSLMVGGQTEAFF	TGTGCCAGCAGCCTTATGGTCGGGGGGCAAACTGAAGCTTTCTTT
TRBV28	.	.	TRBJ1-2	CASIPGTNYGYTF	TGTGCCAGCATCCCGGGTACTAACTATGGCTACACCTTC
TRBV27	few	TRBD1	TRBJ1-6	CASSPLTGVGNSPLHF	TGTGCCAGCAGTCCTCTTACAGGGGTAGGGAATTCACCCCTCCACTTT
TRBV5-1	.	.	TRBJ1-2	CASSAQANYGYTF	TGCGCCAGCAGCGCTCAAGCTAACTATGGCTACACCTTC
TRBV10-2	.	TRBD1	TRBJ1-2	CASSESRTGAGYGYTF	TGCGCCAGCAGTGAGTCTAGGACAGGGGCGGGCTATGGCTACACCTTC
TRBV14	.	TRBD2	TRBJ2-3	CASSPRPSGGTDTQYF	TGTGCCAGCAGCCCTAGGCCTAGCGGGGGAACAGATACGCAGTATTTT
TRBV6-5	few	.	TRBJ1-3	CASRSGGTGNTIYF	TGTGCCAGCAGGAGTGGGGGGACTGGAAACACCATATATTTT
TRBV15	.	TRBD1	TRBJ2-5	CATSRDLGGQGYRETQYF	TGTGCCACCAGCAGAGATCTAGGCGGACAGGGTTACCGAGAGACCCAGTACTTC
TRBV27	once	TRBD1	TRBJ1-4	CANDPGQGARGEKLFF	TGTGCCAACGACCCGGGACAGGGGGCTAGGGGTGAAAAACTGTTTTTT
TRBV7-3	.	.	TRBJ2-3	CASSFEGVADTQYF	TGTGCCAGCAGCTTCGAGGGGGTGGCAGATACGCAGTATTTT
TRBV15	.	.	TRBJ2-7	CATSRDTGVYEQYF	TGTGCCACCAGCAGAGATACCGGGGTCTACGAGCAGTACTTC
TRBV7-9	.	TRBD2	TRBJ2-2	CATGAGGTGELFF	TGTGCCACCGGAGCGGGGGGAACCGGGGAGCTGTTTTTT
TRBV10-3	.	.	TRBJ2-7	CAISDLDEQYF	TGTGCCATCAGTGACCTAGACGAGCAGTACTTC
TRBV6-1	.	TRBD1	TRBJ2-1	CASSEDRSSYNEQFF	TGTGCCAGCAGTGAGGACAGGAGCTCCTACAATGAGCAGTTCTTC
TRBV7-6	.	.	TRBJ2-3	CASSARGVGTDTQYF	TGTGCCAGCAGCGCCCGAGGGGTTGGCACAGATACGCAGTATTTT
TRBV7-9	once	.	TRBJ1-2	CASSLASGQTSYGYTF	TGTGCCAGCAGCTTAGCCTCAGGACAGACTTCCTATGGCTACACCTTC
TRBV7-7	few	.	TRBJ2-7	CASSLGPAGSYEQYF	TGTGCCAGCAGCTTAGGCCCGGCAGGTTCCTACGAGCAGTACTTC
TRBV11-3	once	TRBD1	TRBJ2-7	CASSFGTGWNEQYF	TGTGCCAGCAGCTTTGGGACAGGGTGGAACGAGCAGTACTTC
TRBV5-1	.	.	TRBJ1-4	CASSPGPGNEKLFF	TGCGCCAGCAGCCCAGGGCCGGGTAATGAAAAACTGTTTTTT
TRBV11-2	.	TRBD1	TRBJ2-5	CASTPDRERLWEETQYF	TGTGCCAGCACCCCGGACAGGGAGAGACTTTGGGAAGAGACCCAGTACTTC
TRBV4-1	.	.	TRBJ2-6	CASSQGGTALSGANVLTF	TGCGCCAGCAGCCAAGGCGGGACAGCTCTCTCTGGGGCCAACGTCCTGACTTTC
TRBV7-9	few	.	TRBJ1-4	CASRRTGTFNEKLFF	TGTGCCAGCAGGCGGACCGGGACCTTTAATGAAAAACTGTTTTTT
TRBV23-1	.	.	TRBJ1-2	CASSLPGEDGLVGYTF	TGCGCCAGCAGCCTCCCGGGGGAGGACGGCTTGGTGGGCTACACCTTC
TRBV6-5	.	.	TRBJ2-1	CASSQGSRSYNEQFF	TGTGCCAGCAGTCAGGGTTCCCGCTCCTACAATGAGCAGTTCTTC
TRBV6-6	.	.	TRBJ2-3	CASMRGLTDTQYF	TGTGCCAGCATGCGGGGGCTCACAGATACGCAGTATTTT
TRBV19	.	TRBD1	TRBJ1-1	CASSPGQGAHNTEAFF	TGTGCCAGTAGTCCAGGACAGGGGGCACATAACACTGAAGCTTTCTTT
TRBV11-2	few	TRBD1	TRBJ1-4	CASSSDRVIGKLFF	TGTGCCAGCAGCTCTGACAGGGTGATTGGTAAACTGTTTTTT
TRBV5-4	.	.	TRBJ2-5	CASSQASGPQETQYF	TGTGCCAGCAGCCAAGCGAGCGGGCCACAAGAGACCCAGTACTTC
TRBV2	.	TRBD1	TRBJ2-2	CASSGQGTNTGELFF	TGTGCCAGCAGTGGACAGGGCACGAACACCGGGGAGCTGTTTTTT